One and the same sample provided the 26 T cell receptor beta chains below, sequenced in a study of control samples from healthy donors and cancer patients. TCRdb keeps only in-frame clones here, not all; method: immunoSEQ multiplex PCR. The repertoire consists of 78,000 or so clones, with 87% occurring once and the leading ten covering 4%. The sample consisted of blood. The receptors stem from a woman between 45 and 65 years old in good health.

This clone has only one observation. This chain joins TRBV5-6 and TRBJ1-2; unclear D gene. V gave up 1 base and J gave up 2 bases, with 9 bases separating them. Germline V gives CDR1 SGHDT, CDR2 YYEEEE. This CDR3 region has 14 residues. The CDR3 DNA reads TGTGCCAGCAGCTTGCGCAACACAAACTATGGCTACACCTTC. It codes for CASSLRNTNYGYTF.

The V gene is TRBV6-5, the J gene TRBJ1-5; weak D call: TRBD1 (6 bases). Germline V CDR1 and CDR2: MNHEY, SVGAGI. Between the trimmed V and J ends, which lost 10 bases and 4 bases, there was a span of 20 bases. The CDR3 has 15 residues. In DNA, the CDR3 is TGTGCCACCACCTTTGGCACCCAGGGGAATCAGCCCCAGCATTTT. It translates to CATTFGTQGNQPQHF.

This chain connects TRBV28 to TRBJ1-4; D gene unclear. The CDR3 contains 12 residues. The V and J ends lost 0 bases and 8 bases respectively, with 4 bases between them. Per germline, CDR1 MDHEN and CDR2 SYDVKM. The CDR3 DNA reads as TGTGCCAGCAGTTTATGGAAGGAAAAACTGTTTTTT. Protein product: CASSLWKEKLFF.

The chain uses TRBV27 and TRBJ2-6, with 9 bases fitting TRBD1. Germline-derived CDR1 and CDR2 are MNHEY and SMNVEV (reference sequence). The CDR3 totals 18 residues. Trimming removed 3 bases from V and 3 bases from J; junction bases left unmatched: 9. The CDR3 reads CASSFSGQGKGGANVLTF. For the CDR3, the DNA is TGTGCCAGCAGTTTCTCAGGACAGGGGAAAGGTGGGGCCAACGTCCTGACTTTC.

On this clone: One end of the junction varies from germline; a read error may be responsible. The chain uses TRBV2 and TRBJ2-7, with a tentative D call TRBD1 (6 bases). The V gene's germline CDR1 is SNHLY and CDR2 FYNNEI. CDR3 size: 13 residues. The CDR3 region is CASSLPPSRTVGF. The CDR3 nucleotides read TGTGCCAGCAGTCTACCCCCCTCGAGGACAGTTGGCTTC. Looking up the rest from reference TRBV2 and TRBJ2-7 gives the full variable domain: EPEVTQTPSHQVTQMGQEVILRCVPISNHLYFYWYRQILGQKVEFLVSFYNNEISEKSEIFDDQFSVERPDGSNFTLKIRSTKLEDSAMYFCASSLPPSRTVGFGPGTRLTVT.

The V and J genes are TRBV5-1 and TRBJ1-2, with D unresolved. The CDR3 is made up of 16 amino acids. V was clipped by 4 bases and J by 0 bases, with 16 bases between them. Germline lookup yields CDR1 SGHRS and CDR2 YFSETQ. CDR3: CASSPGEVAANYGYTF. CDR3 nucleotides: TGCGCCAGCAGCCCTGGAGAAGTCGCAGCTAACTATGGCTACACCTTC.

In this sample, this clone turned up a few times. The chain combines TRBV5-5 with TRBJ1-5; TRBD1 aligns across 8 bases. In germline, CDR1 is SGHKS, CDR2 YYEKEE (reference sequence). V shed 1 base and J 7 bases; nucleotides not matched to a gene: 7. The CDR3 covers 15 residues. The CDR3 reads CASSLIPGGEQPQHF. The CDR3, as DNA: TGTGCCAGCAGCTTGATTCCAGGGGGCGAACAGCCCCAGCATTTT.

The rearrangement links TRBV19 to TRBJ2-3, with no clear D. Germline V gives CDR1 LNHDA, CDR2 SQIVND (reference sequence). Trimming removed 5 bases at V and 0 bases at J, with 9 bases between. The CDR3 length is 14 residues. The DNA for the CDR3 is TGTGCCAGTAGTGTCATGGCTAGCACAGATACGCAGTATTTT. Residues: CASSVMASTDTQYF.

V is TRBV4-1 and J is TRBJ1-5, with D maybe TRBD1 (5 bases). Per the germline V gene, CDR1 is MGHRA and CDR2 is YSYEKL. V dropped 3 bases and J dropped 3 bases, with 12 bases sitting between them. This CDR3 has 15 amino acids. CDR3 bases: TGCGCCAGCAGCCACCTTCAACAGGACAATCAGCCCCAGCATTTT. Translated: CASSHLQQDNQPQHF.

The genes are TRBV18 and TRBJ1-6; tentative D call: TRBD1 (5 bases). The V end was cut by 6 bases, the J end by 7 bases, with 16 bases between. The germline V gene has CDR1 KGHSH and CDR2 LQKENI. This CDR3 region has 15 residues. The CDR3 here is CASSQGAPGNSPLHF. DNA for the CDR3: TGTGCCAGCTCTCAAGGGGCGCCGGGGAATTCACCCCTCCACTTT.

The chain is built from TRBV6-5 and TRBJ1-4; weak D call: TRBD1 (5 bases). Germline lookup yields CDR1 MNHEY and CDR2 SVGAGI. This CDR3 contains 15 residues. V was shortened by 6 bases and J by 7 bases, with 18 bases between the two germline ends. The CDR3 bases are TGTGCCAGCAGGCATGGGGGTGGGTTTGTTGAAAAACTGTTTTTT. Its translation: CASRHGGGFVEKLFF.

The rearrangement uses TRBV21-1 and TRBJ2-7; the table's D call, TRBD1, was not checked against the DNA. TRBV21-1 is a recognized pseudogene. CDR3 size: 17 residues. This CDR3 is CASSKARGEGATYEQYF. The DNA for the CDR3 is TGTGCCAGCAGCAAAGCCCGAGGAGAGGGGGCCACCTACGAGCAGTACTTC.

This chain uses TRBV4-1 with TRBJ2-7, with a possible D match to TRBD2 (6 bases). The germline V gene has CDR1 MGHRA and CDR2 YSYEKL. Trimming took 1 base from V and 5 from J, leaving 27 bases between them. The CDR3 consists of 19 residues. CDR3 sequence: CASSQVGLRGRSPLHEQYF. The CDR3 DNA reads TGCGCCAGCAGCCAAGTCGGGTTGAGAGGGAGGTCCCCTCTCCACGAGCAGTACTTC.

The chain is built from TRBV14 and TRBJ1-2, with D unresolved. The germline V and J ends were trimmed by 1 base and 8 bases, with 14 bases remaining between them. The CDR3 has 14 amino acids. Per germline, CDR1 SGHDN and CDR2 FVKESK. In DNA, the CDR3 is TGTGCCAGCAGCCAAGCATCAGCCTTTTCGGGCTACACCTTC. It is translated as CASSQASAFSGYTF.

On this clone: In the same sample, other DNA sequences code for this CDR3. The chain employs TRBV6-4 and TRBJ1-2; no definite D call. V lost 0 bases and J 4 bases, leaving 6 bases between the germline ends. CDR1 is MRHNA and CDR2 is SNTAGT in the germline V gene. This CDR3 has 13 residues. CDR3 DNA sequence: TGTGCCAGCAGTGACTCGGCAGGCTATGGCTACACCTTC. Amino acids: CASSDSAGYGYTF.

The V call is TRBV6-5, the J call TRBJ2-7, with D perhaps matching TRBD1 (7 bases). Trimming took off 5 bases at V and 0 bases at J, with 11 bases between the two ends. There are 14 residues in the CDR3. Germline-derived CDR1 and CDR2 are MNHEY and SVGAGI. This CDR3 is CASSQGGNSYEQYF. In DNA, the CDR3 is TGTGCCAGCAGTCAGGGGGGCAACTCCTACGAGCAGTACTTC.

This clone was seen a few times. CDR3 nucleotide sequence: TGCAGTGCTAGTAATTTCGGGAGAGGCCGCACAGATACGCAGTATTTT. Translating it yields CSASNFGRGRTDTQYF. The chain joins TRBV20-1 to TRBJ2-3; perhaps TRBD2 as D (6 bases). V dropped 3 bases and J dropped 1 base, with 17 bases sitting between them. The length of the CDR3 is 16 residues. Per germline, CDR1 DFQATT and CDR2 SNEGSKA (reference sequence).

This rearrangement joins TRBV19 to TRBJ2-4; D assignment may be TRBD1 or TRBD2 (6 bases each). Trimming shortened V by 8 bases and J by 5 bases, and 16 bases separated the two germline ends. The CDR3 is 14 residues long. Germline V lookup: CDR1 LNHDA, CDR2 SQIVND (reference sequence). CDR3 region: CASVGGLAQNIQYF. For the CDR3, the DNA is TGTGCCAGTGTCGGGGGCCTGGCCCAAAACATTCAGTACTTC.

This clone was recorded once. The chain couples TRBV6-4 to TRBJ1-2; D gene unclear. V was cut by 0 bases and J by 6 bases, with 11 bases left in between. The CDR3 runs 14 residues. Germline V gives CDR1 MRHNA, CDR2 SNTAGT. The CDR3 nucleotides read TGTGCCAGCAGTGACTCGTGGAATTCCGATGGCTACACCTTC. Its protein is CASSDSWNSDGYTF.

Here the CDR3 reads CASSEALGMGETQYF. CDR3 DNA: TGTGCCAGCAGTGAAGCTCTCGGGATGGGGGAGACCCAGTACTTC. V and J are TRBV2 and TRBJ2-5, with a possible D match to TRBD2 (5 bases). V lost 0 bases and J 5 bases, leaving 13 bases between the germline ends. The CDR3 totals 15 residues. Germline values: CDR1 SNHLY, CDR2 FYNNEI. The full variable domain, rest sourced from reference TRBV2 and TRBJ2-5, is EPEVTQTPSHQVTQMGQEVILRCVPISNHLYFYWYRQILGQKVEFLVSFYNNEISEKSEIFDDQFSVERPDGSNFTLKIRSTKLEDSAMYFCASSEALGMGETQYFGPGTRLLVL.

The rearrangement joins TRBV12-5 to TRBJ1-1; D is undetermined. The V gene lost 0 bases and the J gene lost 6 bases, with 11 bases spanning the gap. The V gene's germline CDR1 is LGHNT and CDR2 FRNRAP. CDR3 length: 14 amino acids. As DNA, the CDR3 is TGTGCTAGTGGTTTGGTACCAGATAGCTCTGAAGCTTTCTTT. Translating gives CASGLVPDSSEAFF. The variable domain in full, with the rest retrieved from reference TRBV12-5 and TRBJ1-1, is DARVTQTPRHKVTEMGQEVTMRCQPILGHNTVFWYRQTMMQGLELLAYFRNRAPLDDSGMPKDRFSAEMPDATLATLKIQPSEPRDSAVYFCASGLVPDSSEAFFGQGTRLTVV.

This chain connects TRBV28 to TRBJ2-1; no clear D gene. The CDR3 runs to 15 residues. From germline, CDR1 is MDHEN and CDR2 SYDVKM. The V end was cut by 5 bases, the J end by 0 bases, with 11 bases between. The CDR3 nucleotides read TGTGCCAGCAGTGTATTGGATAGCTCCTACAATGAGCAGTTCTTC. Its protein is CASSVLDSSYNEQFF.

The chain has TRBV24-1 and TRBJ2-2; 9 nucleotides align to TRBD2. The junction had 11 bases not matched to a gene; V was cut back by 6 bases and J by 1 base. CDR3 size: 18 residues. Germline V gene data show CDR1 as KGHDR and CDR2 as SFDVKD. The CDR3 reads CATSMSRREGGNTGELFF. The CDR3 DNA follows: TGTGCCACCAGTATGAGCCGGCGGGAGGGTGGGAACACCGGGGAGCTGTTTTTT.

V and J are TRBV10-3 and TRBJ2-2; D gene ambiguous. The CDR3 is 13 amino acids. CDR1 and CDR2 (germline): ENHRY, SYGVKD. Trimming pared 1 base from V and 5 bases from J, leaving 5 bases between. CDR3 loop: CAISELTTGELFF. The CDR3 region has the DNA TGTGCCATCAGTGAGTTAACGACCGGGGAGCTGTTTTTT.

V gene TRBV29-1 combines with J gene TRBJ1-2, with 7 bases matching TRBD1. V shed 0 bases and J 1 base; nucleotides not matched to a gene: 5. Germline V gives CDR1 SQVTM, CDR2 ANQGSEA. This CDR3 region has 15 residues. The CDR3: CSVEDSAGGNYGYTF. The CDR3 DNA sequence: TGCAGCGTTGAAGATTCGGCAGGGGGTAACTATGGCTACACCTTC.

In DNA form, the CDR3 reads TGTGCCAGCAGCTCCGGACAGGGATACACTGAAGCTTTCTTT. This sequence encodes CASSSGQGYTEAFF. The chain combines TRBV7-9 with TRBJ1-1, with 8 nucleotides matching TRBD1. J was trimmed by 3 bases and V by 4 bases; bases with no gene match: 4. Germline V lookup: CDR1 SEHNR, CDR2 FQNEAQ (reference sequence). The CDR3 totals 14 residues.